The next 12 T cell receptor beta chains were all read from a single sample in a study of T cell repertoires in cytomegalovirus infection. Each CDR3 protein gets one entry after TCRdb re-called the reads with MiXCR. The sample shows hundreds of thousands of distinct CDR3 sequences, approximately 40% of them seen only once. These receptors lack a known antigen. The sample in question was cultured PBMCs, obtained from culture after CMV antigen stimulation. These receptors all come from a human donor in good health (CMV status not recorded). Some clones in this sample may be carry-over from other donors' samples.

This clonotype has at least ten counts. V and J are TRBV7-2 and TRBJ2-2, with unresolved D. The V gene lost 2 bases and the J gene lost 2 bases, with 6 bases spanning the gap. Germline V gives CDR1 SGHTA, CDR2 FQGNSA. CDR3 length: 14 residues. CDR3 DNA sequence: TGTGCCAGCAGCTTACAGAAAAACACCGGGGAGCTGTTTTTT. This gives the protein CASSLQKNTGELFF.

The rearrangement uses TRBV6-1 and TRBJ1-5; no clear D. Germline V lookup: CDR1 MNHNS, CDR2 SASEGT. The length of the CDR3 is 16 residues. The germline V and J ends were trimmed by 4 bases and 5 bases, with 18 bases remaining between them. The CDR3 reads CASSGRVGSYDQPQHF. The CDR3 DNA reads as TGTGCCAGCAGTGGAAGGGTGGGGAGTTACGATCAGCCCCAGCATTTT.

This clonotype occurred a few times. The chain has TRBV19 and TRBJ1-6, with D possibly being TRBD1 (5 bases). Trimming pared 6 bases from V and 0 bases from J, leaving 9 bases between. This CDR3 is 15 amino acids long. The germline V gene encodes CDR1 LNHDA and CDR2 SQIVND (reference sequence). CDR3 sequence (DNA): TGTGCCAGTAGGCCGACAGTCTCCTATAATTCACCCCTCCACTTT. This sequence encodes CASRPTVSYNSPLHF.

The chain employs TRBV28 and TRBJ2-3; maybe TRBD2 (5 bases). CDR3 size: 15 residues. Germline CDR1 MDHEN, CDR2 SYDVKM. Trimming cost V 6 bases and J 9 bases, with 22 bases left between them. The CDR3 DNA follows: TGTGCCAGCAGGCTTGGCGGGTCCGGGTCTCGGACGCAGTATTTT. Its translation: CASRLGGSGSRTQYF.

This clonotype was detected only a few times. The chain is built from TRBV7-2 and TRBJ1-4; a possible D gene is TRBD1 (6 bases). V was pared by 2 bases and J by 7 bases, with 17 bases between. Germline V gene data show CDR1 as SGHTA and CDR2 as FQGNSA. The CDR3 contains 16 residues. CDR3 sequence: CASSLRQVVGGEKLFF. DNA for the CDR3: TGTGCCAGCAGCTTAAGACAGGTCGTCGGAGGTGAAAAACTGTTTTTT.

The chain employs TRBV6-2 or TRBV6-3 and TRBJ2-3, with D unclear. The germline CDR1 and CDR2 sequences are MNHEY and SVGEGT. Between the trimmed V and J ends, which lost 3 bases and 0 bases, there was a span of 13 bases. The CDR3 runs to 16 residues. As DNA, the CDR3 is TGTGCCAGCAGTTATGGAGCGACCACTAGCACAGATACGCAGTATTTT. Its protein product is CASSYGATTSTDTQYF.

The CDR3: CASSPSTSGPYEQYF. The DNA of the CDR3 is TGTGCCAGCAGTCCGTCCACTAGCGGACCTTACGAGCAGTACTTC. The chain couples TRBV12-3 or TRBV12-4 to TRBJ2-7; the match to TRBD2 covers 8 bases. The V segment lost 5 bases and the J segment 4 bases; nucleotides outside the gene matches: 10. This CDR3 has 15 residues.

In this sample, this clonotype turned up a few times. This sequence joins TRBV4-1 and TRBJ1-5, with 8 bases fitting TRBD1. The CDR3 length is 15 residues. V was pared by 1 base and J by 6 bases, with 5 bases of the junction left unmatched. CDR1 is MGHRA and CDR2 is YSYEKL in the germline V gene. The CDR3 nucleotides are TGCGCCAGCAGCCAAGCCCGGACAGGGAGTCAGCCCCAGCATTTT. This codes for CASSQARTGSQPQHF.

There are many counts of this clonotype. CDR3 protein: CASSLGLGGSSYNEQFF. In DNA form, the CDR3 reads TGTGCCAGCAGCTTAGGGCTGGGGGGTAGCTCCTACAATGAGCAGTTCTTC. The rearrangement uses TRBV7-2 and TRBJ2-1; maybe TRBD2 (6 bases). The CDR3 covers 17 residues. Germline CDR1 and CDR2: SGHTA and FQGNSA. Trimming cost V 1 base and J 0 bases, with 13 bases left between them.

There are a few counts of this clonotype. CDR3 protein: CASGAGPYTDTQYF. The CDR3 coding sequence is TGTGCCAGCGGAGCGGGGCCCTACACAGATACGCAGTATTTT. This chain joins TRBV6-1 and TRBJ2-3; 7 nucleotides match TRBD2. CDR3 length: 14 residues. J lost 2 bases, V lost 8 bases, and 7 bases had no gene match. CDR1 is MNHNS, CDR2 SASEGT, per germline.

J is TRBJ1-5 and V is TRBV6-6; D not certain. There are 15 residues in the CDR3. CDR1 and CDR2 from the germline V gene are MNHNY and SVGAGI (reference sequence). Trimming took 0 bases from V and 4 from J, leaving 10 bases between them. The CDR3 region is CASSYSSPRNQPQHF. The DNA of the CDR3 is TGTGCCAGCAGTTACTCGTCCCCCCGAAATCAGCCCCAGCATTTT.

The chain is built from TRBV25-1 and TRBJ2-5; D perhaps matches TRBD2 (6 bases). V was pared by 0 bases and J by 4 bases, with 9 bases between. This CDR3 contains 14 residues. The germline CDR1 and CDR2 sequences are MGHDK and SYGVNS. CDR3 residues: CASSEYRAGETQYF. The CDR3 DNA reads TGTGCCAGCAGTGAATATCGAGCGGGAGAGACCCAGTACTTC.